This T cell receptor (beta chain) was sequenced for a study of T cell responses to AZD1222 COVID-19 vaccine. This CDR3 is built from 16 residues. Germline V gives CDR1 SGDLS, CDR2 YYNGEE. The method was immunoSEQ multiplex PCR; TCRdb's version includes in-frame clones alone and lacks a portion of them. The sample has about 140,000 clones; approximately 90% are singletons. Study-level results: Donors were chiefly white British, with a greater number of females, and clonal diversity was perhaps underestimated.

Notes on this clone: The antigen is undetermined. Relative to the germline gene, one junction end is altered; a read error may explain this.

Sequencing was performed on peripheral blood, taken on day 0 of AZD1222 vaccination. This sequence was found in an adult in good health. The rearrangement joins TRBV9 to TRBJ1-3, with D unresolved. CDR3 sequence (DNA): TGTGCCAGCAGCGTAGAGTCGGCTCCCTTTGGAAAGACCATATATTTT. Residues: CASSVESAPFGKTIYF.